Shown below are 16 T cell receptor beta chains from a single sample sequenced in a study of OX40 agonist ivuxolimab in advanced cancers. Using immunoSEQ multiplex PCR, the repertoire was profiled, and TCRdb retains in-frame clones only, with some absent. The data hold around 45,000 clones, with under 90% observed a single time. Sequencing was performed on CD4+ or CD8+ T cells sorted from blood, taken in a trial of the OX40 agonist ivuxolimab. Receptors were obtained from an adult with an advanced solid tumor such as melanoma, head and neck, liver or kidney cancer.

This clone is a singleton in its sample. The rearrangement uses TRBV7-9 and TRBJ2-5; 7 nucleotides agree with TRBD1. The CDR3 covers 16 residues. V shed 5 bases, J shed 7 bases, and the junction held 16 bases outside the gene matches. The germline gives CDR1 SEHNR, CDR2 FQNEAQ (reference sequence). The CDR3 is CASSQTGNPSEWTQYF. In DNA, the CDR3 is TGTGCCAGCAGCCAGACAGGGAACCCCTCGGAATGGACCCAGTACTTC.

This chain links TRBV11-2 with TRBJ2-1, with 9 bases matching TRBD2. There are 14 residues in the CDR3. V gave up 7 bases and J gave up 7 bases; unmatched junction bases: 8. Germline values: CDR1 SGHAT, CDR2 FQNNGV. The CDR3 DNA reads TGTGCCAGCACCGCGGGAGGGATCTGGAATGAGCAGTTCTTC. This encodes CASTAGGIWNEQFF.

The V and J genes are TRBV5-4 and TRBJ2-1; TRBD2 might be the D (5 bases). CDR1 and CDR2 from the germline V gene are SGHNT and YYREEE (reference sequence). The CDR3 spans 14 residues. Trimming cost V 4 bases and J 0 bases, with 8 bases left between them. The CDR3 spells CASSLGSSYNEQFF. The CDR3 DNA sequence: TGTGCCAGCAGCCTGGGGAGCTCCTACAATGAGCAGTTCTTC.

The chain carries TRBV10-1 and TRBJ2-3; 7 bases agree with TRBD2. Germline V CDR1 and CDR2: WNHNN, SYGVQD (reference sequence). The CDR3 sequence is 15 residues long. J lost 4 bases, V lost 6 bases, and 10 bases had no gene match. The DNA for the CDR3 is TGCGCCAGCAGCTCCGGACTAGGCAGCGCAGATACGCAGTATTTT. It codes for CASSSGLGSADTQYF.

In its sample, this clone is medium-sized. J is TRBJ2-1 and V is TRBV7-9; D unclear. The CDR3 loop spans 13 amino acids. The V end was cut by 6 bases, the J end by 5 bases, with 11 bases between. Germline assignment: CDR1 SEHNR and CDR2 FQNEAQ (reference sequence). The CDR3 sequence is CASRTLDDNEQFF. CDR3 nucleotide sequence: TGTGCCAGCAGGACCCTGGACGACAATGAGCAGTTCTTC.

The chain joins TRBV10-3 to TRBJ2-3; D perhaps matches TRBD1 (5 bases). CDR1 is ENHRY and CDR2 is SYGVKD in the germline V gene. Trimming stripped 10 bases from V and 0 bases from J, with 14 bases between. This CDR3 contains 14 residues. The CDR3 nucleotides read TGTGCCACCCAGACAGATACAAGCACAGATACGCAGTATTTT. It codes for CATQTDTSTDTQYF.

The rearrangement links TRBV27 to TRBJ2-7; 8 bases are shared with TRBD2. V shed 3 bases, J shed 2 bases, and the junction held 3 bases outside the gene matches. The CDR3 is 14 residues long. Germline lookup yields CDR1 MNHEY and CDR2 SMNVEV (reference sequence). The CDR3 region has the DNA TGTGCCAGCAGTTTTGGACTAGCAGCCTACGAGCAGTACTTC. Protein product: CASSFGLAAYEQYF.

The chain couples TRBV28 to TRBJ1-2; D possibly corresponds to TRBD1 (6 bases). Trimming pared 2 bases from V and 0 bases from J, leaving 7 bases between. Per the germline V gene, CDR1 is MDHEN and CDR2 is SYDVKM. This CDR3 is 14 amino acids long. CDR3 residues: CASSLGGTNYGYTF. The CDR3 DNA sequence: TGTGCCAGCAGTTTAGGGGGCACTAACTATGGCTACACCTTC.

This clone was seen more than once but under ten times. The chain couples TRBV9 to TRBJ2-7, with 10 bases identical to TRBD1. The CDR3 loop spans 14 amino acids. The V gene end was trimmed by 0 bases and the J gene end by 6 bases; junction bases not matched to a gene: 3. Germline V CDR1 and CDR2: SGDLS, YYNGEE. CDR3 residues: CASSVVGQGGEQYF. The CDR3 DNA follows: TGTGCCAGCAGCGTAGTCGGACAGGGGGGCGAGCAGTACTTC.

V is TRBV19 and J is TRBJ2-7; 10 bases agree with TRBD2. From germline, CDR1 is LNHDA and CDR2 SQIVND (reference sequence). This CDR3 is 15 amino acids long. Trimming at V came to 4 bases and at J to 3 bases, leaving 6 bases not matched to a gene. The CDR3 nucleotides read TGTGCCAGTAGTAACGTCGCTAGCGGGAGCTACGAGCAGTACTTC. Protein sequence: CASSNVASGSYEQYF.

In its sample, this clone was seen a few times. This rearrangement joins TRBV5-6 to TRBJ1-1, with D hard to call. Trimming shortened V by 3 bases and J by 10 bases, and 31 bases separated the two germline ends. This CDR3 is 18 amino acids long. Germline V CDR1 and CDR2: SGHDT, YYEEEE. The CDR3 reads CASSYIPGLPFLTEGAFF. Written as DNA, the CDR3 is TGTGCCAGCAGCTATATACCGGGTCTCCCTTTTTTAACAGAGGGAGCTTTCTTT.

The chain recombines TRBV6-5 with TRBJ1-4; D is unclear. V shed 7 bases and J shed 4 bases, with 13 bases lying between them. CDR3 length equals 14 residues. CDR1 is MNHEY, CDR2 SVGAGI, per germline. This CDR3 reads CASTEGRNNEKLFF. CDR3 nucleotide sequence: TGTGCCAGCACCGAAGGACGGAATAATGAAAAACTGTTTTTT.

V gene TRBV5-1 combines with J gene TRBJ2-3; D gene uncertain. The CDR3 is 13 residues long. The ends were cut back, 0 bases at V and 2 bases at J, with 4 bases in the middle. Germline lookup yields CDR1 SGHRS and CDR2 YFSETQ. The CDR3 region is CASSLGSTDTQYF. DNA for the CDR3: TGCGCCAGCAGCTTGGGATCCACAGATACGCAGTATTTT.

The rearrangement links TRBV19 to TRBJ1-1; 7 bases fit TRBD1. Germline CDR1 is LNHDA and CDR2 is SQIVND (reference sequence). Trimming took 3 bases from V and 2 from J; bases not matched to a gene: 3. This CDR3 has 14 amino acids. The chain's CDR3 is CASSIGQENTEAFF. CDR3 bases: TGTGCCAGTAGTATCGGACAGGAAAACACTGAAGCTTTCTTT.

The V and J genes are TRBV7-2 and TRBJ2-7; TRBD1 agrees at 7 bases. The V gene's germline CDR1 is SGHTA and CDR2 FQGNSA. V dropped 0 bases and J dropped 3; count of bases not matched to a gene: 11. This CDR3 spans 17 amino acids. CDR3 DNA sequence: TGTGCCAGCAGCTTAGCATATTCGGGGACAGCTTACTACGAGCAGTACTTC. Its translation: CASSLAYSGTAYYEQYF.

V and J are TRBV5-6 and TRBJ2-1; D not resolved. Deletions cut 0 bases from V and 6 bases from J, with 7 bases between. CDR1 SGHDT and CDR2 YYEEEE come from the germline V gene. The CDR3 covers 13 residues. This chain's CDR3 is CASSLEVGNEQFF. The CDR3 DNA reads TGTGCCAGCAGCTTGGAAGTGGGCAATGAGCAGTTCTTC.